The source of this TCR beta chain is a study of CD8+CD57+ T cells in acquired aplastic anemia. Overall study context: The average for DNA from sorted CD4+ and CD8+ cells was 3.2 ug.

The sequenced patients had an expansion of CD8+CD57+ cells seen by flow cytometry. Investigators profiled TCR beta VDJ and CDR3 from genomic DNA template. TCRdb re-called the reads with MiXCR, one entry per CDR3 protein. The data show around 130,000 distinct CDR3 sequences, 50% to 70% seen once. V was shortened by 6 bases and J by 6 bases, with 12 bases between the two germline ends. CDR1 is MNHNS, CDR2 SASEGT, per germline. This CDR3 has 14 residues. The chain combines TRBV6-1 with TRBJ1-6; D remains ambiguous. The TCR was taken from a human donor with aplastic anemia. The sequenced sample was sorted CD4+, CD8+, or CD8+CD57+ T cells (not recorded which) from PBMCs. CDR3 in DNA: TGTGCCAGCAGGTCCGGGAACGGTAATTCACCCCTCCACTTT. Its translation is CASRSGNGNSPLHF.